These 31 T cell receptor beta chains share one sample of origin, sequenced in a study of Ad26.COV2.S vaccination and SARS-CoV-2 variants. TCRdb's table, derived via immunoSEQ multiplex PCR, lists solely in-frame clones and lacks some. The table includes some 390,000 clones, about 88% detected once. Stated treatment: some 20 received Ad26.COV2.S at low or high dose, single or two shots; about five received placebo; per-sample allocation not given. At day 63 after the first vaccine or placebo injection, samples were drawn. The sample here was peripheral blood, taken in a trial of Ad26.COV2.S vaccine versus placebo. The source is a person aged 18-60 years who received the Ad26.COV2.S COVID-19 vaccine or a placebo.

This chain links TRBV5-8 with TRBJ2-5; 7 nucleotides agree with TRBD2. Trimming at V came to 0 bases and at J to 2 bases, leaving 10 bases not matched to a gene. The CDR3 covers 17 residues. The germline gives CDR1 SGHTS, CDR2 YDEGEE. This CDR3 reads CASSLGVDPRGQETQYF. CDR3 nucleotide sequence: TGTGCCAGCAGCTTGGGGGTCGATCCGCGGGGGCAAGAGACCCAGTACTTC.

This chain uses TRBV3-1 (or the pseudogene TRBV3-2) with TRBJ2-7, with 7 positions matching TRBD1. Germline-derived CDR1 and CDR2 are LGHDT and YNNKEL (reference sequence). V gave up 3 bases and J gave up 3 bases; unmatched junction bases: 8. The CDR3 is 15 amino acids. The CDR3 here is CASSHKTGLRYEQYF. As DNA, the CDR3 is TGTGCCAGCAGCCACAAGACAGGGTTACGCTACGAGCAGTACTTC.

V gene TRBV15 combines with J gene TRBJ1-4; 9 bases are shared with TRBD1. The ends lost 6 bases at V and 8 bases at J; junction bases unmatched: 7. Germline V lookup: CDR1 LNHNV, CDR2 YYDKDF (reference sequence). The CDR3 consists of 14 residues. CDR3 residues: CATRRTGVVEKLFF. The DNA for the CDR3 is TGTGCCACCAGGAGGACAGGGGTAGTAGAAAAACTGTTTTTT.

The chain combines TRBV29-1 with TRBJ2-7, with 8 bases aligning to TRBD2. Germline-derived CDR1 and CDR2 are SQVTM and ANQGSEA. The CDR3 runs to 14 residues. The V and J ends lost 4 bases and 4 bases, in that order; junction bases with no gene match: 9. CDR3 coding DNA: TGCAGCGTTGTAGGCGCGGGGGGAGAATACGAGCAGTACTTC. Translated, it gives CSVVGAGGEYEQYF.

The V call is TRBV11-2, the J call TRBJ2-5, with 7 positions matching TRBD1. CDR1 and CDR2 from the germline V gene are SGHAT and FQNNGV. After removal of 5 bases from V and 3 bases from J, the junction contained 6 bases not matched to a gene. CDR3 length: 14 amino acids. The CDR3, as DNA: TGTGCCAGCAGCCCACAGGGGCCTAAAGAGACCCAGTACTTC. Amino acid sequence: CASSPQGPKETQYF.

The chain combines TRBV6-6 with TRBJ2-7; perhaps TRBD1 as D (6 bases). There are 13 residues in the CDR3. CDR1 MNHNY and CDR2 SVGAGI come from the germline V gene (reference sequence). The V gene lost 4 bases and the J gene lost 2 bases, with 9 bases spanning the gap. Written as DNA, the CDR3 is TGTGCCAGCAGTTTGTACAGGGCCTACGAGCAGTACTTC. It codes for CASSLYRAYEQYF.

The chain has TRBV5-6 and TRBJ1-2; 7 nucleotides match TRBD1. The V gene end was trimmed by 4 bases and the J gene end by 2 bases; junction bases not matched to a gene: 8. This CDR3 region has 15 residues. CDR1 is SGHDT and CDR2 is YYEEEE in the germline V gene. The CDR3 is CASSGNRGANYGYTF. The CDR3 DNA reads as TGTGCCAGCAGCGGAAACAGGGGTGCCAACTATGGCTACACCTTC.

The rearrangement uses TRBV24-1 and TRBJ2-5, with 8 bases matching TRBD1. V lost 2 bases, J lost 3 bases, and 4 bases stayed unmatched. The V gene's germline CDR1 is KGHDR and CDR2 SFDVKD. The CDR3 runs 15 residues. The DNA for the CDR3 is TGTGCCACCAGTGATTCCGGACAGGGAAAAGAGACCCAGTACTTC. Translated: CATSDSGQGKETQYF.

The chain carries TRBV7-2 and TRBJ2-3; tentatively, D is TRBD1 (5 bases). CDR3 length: 16 residues. Germline-derived CDR1 and CDR2 are SGHTA and FQGNSA. V gave up 2 bases and J gave up 5 bases, with 17 bases separating them. DNA for the CDR3: TGTGCCAGCAGCTTAACTATCCAGGGCATTGGAGATACGCAGTATTTT. Protein: CASSLTIQGIGDTQYF.

This clone was seen only a few times. In the same sample, other DNA sequences code for this CDR3. The rearrangement joins TRBV6-5 to TRBJ1-6; D not resolved. The CDR3 is 12 amino acids. Trimming removed 0 bases at V and 7 bases at J, with 1 base between. Germline V gene sequence: CDR1 MNHEY, CDR2 SVGAGI. CDR3 DNA: TGTGCCAGCAGTTACTCCAATTCACCCCTCCACTTT. It codes for CASSYSNSPLHF.

This chain uses TRBV6-1 with TRBJ2-2; D call uncertain. CDR1 MNHNS and CDR2 SASEGT come from the germline V gene. V dropped 2 bases and J dropped 6 bases, with 10 bases sitting between them. The CDR3 contains 14 residues. CDR3 DNA sequence: TGTGCCAGCAGTGAATTGGGGTGGCCCGGGGAGCTGTTTTTT. Protein product: CASSELGWPGELFF.

The chain recombines TRBV7-2 with TRBJ2-1; D gene uncertain. With 2 bases removed from V and 9 bases from J, the gap between germline ends came to 11 bases. The germline gives CDR1 SGHTA, CDR2 FQGNSA. The CDR3 is made up of 13 amino acids. The chain's CDR3 is CASSLPPLSEQFF. The CDR3 DNA follows: TGTGCCAGCAGCTTACCCCCACTTAGTGAGCAGTTCTTC.

V usage is TRBV10-1 and J usage is TRBJ2-1; 13 nucleotides line up with TRBD2. This CDR3 comprises 15 residues. Germline V gene sequence: CDR1 WNHNN, CDR2 SYGVQD (reference sequence). V lost 4 bases, J lost 6 bases, and 3 bases stayed unmatched. CDR3 nucleotide sequence: TGCGCCAGCAGTGGCGGGACTAGCGGGGCCAATGAGCAGTTCTTC. This codes for CASSGGTSGANEQFF.

This rearrangement joins TRBV9 to TRBJ1-3; TRBD1 is a possible D gene (6 bases). Germline V CDR1 and CDR2: SGDLS, YYNGEE. Trimming removed 4 bases at V and 0 bases at J, with 11 bases between. The CDR3 runs to 15 residues. For the CDR3, the DNA is TGTGCCAGCAGCCTCGACAGGATCTCTGGAAACACCATATATTTT. It encodes CASSLDRISGNTIYF.

In this sample, this clone turned up once. This chain links TRBV15 with TRBJ2-2; 9 nucleotides match TRBD1. Germline lookup yields CDR1 LNHNV and CDR2 YYDKDF (reference sequence). J was trimmed by 7 bases and V by 5 bases; bases with no gene match: 14. The length of the CDR3 is 17 residues. CDR3 residues: CATSSGNRGLDGGELFF. Written as DNA, the CDR3 is TGTGCCACCAGCTCCGGAAACAGGGGGCTCGACGGCGGGGAGCTGTTTTTT.

The chain has TRBV7-8 and TRBJ1-2, with 7 bases lining up with TRBD1. CDR3 length: 16 residues. V shed 5 bases and J 1 base; nucleotides not matched to a gene: 10. Germline V lookup: CDR1 SGHVS, CDR2 FQNEAQ. CDR3 in DNA: TGTGCCAGCAGCCCACGCCCGGGACAGATTAACTATGGCTACACCTTC. Protein: CASSPRPGQINYGYTF.

The J gene is TRBJ2-1, the V gene TRBV7-2; D is unclear. Trimming removed 5 bases at V and 6 bases at J, with 11 bases between. Germline CDR1 and CDR2: SGHTA and FQGNSA. The CDR3 consists of 13 residues. The CDR3 DNA sequence: TGTGCCAGCAGCAGGCTAACATCCAATGAGCAGTTCTTC. Its translation: CASSRLTSNEQFF.

This chain connects TRBV28 to TRBJ1-2; D might be TRBD1 (6 bases). The germline CDR1 and CDR2 sequences are MDHEN and SYDVKM. CDR3 length: 18 amino acids. V shed 2 bases and J shed 6 bases, with 25 bases lying between them. The CDR3 nucleotides are TGTGCCAGCAGTTTAGGGAGGGGACAATATACTGCCCGAGATGGCTACACCTTC. This sequence encodes CASSLGRGQYTARDGYTF.

This sequence joins TRBV2 and TRBJ2-5; TRBD1 matches at 7 bases. In germline, CDR1 is SNHLY, CDR2 FYNNEI. The CDR3 has 17 amino acids. Trimming cost V 7 bases and J 0 bases; bases outside gene matches: 14. In DNA form, the CDR3 reads TGTGCCAGCAAGTTCGGGCTCAGGGGGTTAAACCAAGAGACCCAGTACTTC. Translation gives CASKFGLRGLNQETQYF.

The rearrangement joins TRBV7-9 to TRBJ1-5, with D perhaps TRBD1 (5 bases). Trimming took off 0 bases at V and 3 bases at J, with 9 bases between the two ends. The CDR3 covers 15 residues. Per the germline V gene, CDR1 is SEHNR and CDR2 is FQNEAQ (reference sequence). CDR3 coding DNA: TGTGCCAGCAGCTTAGCCGGGGCAGACAATCAGCCCCAGCATTTT. Translation: CASSLAGADNQPQHF.

The rearrangement uses TRBV5-6 and TRBJ2-5; TRBD1 might be the D (7 bases). Germline V lookup: CDR1 SGHDT, CDR2 YYEEEE. Trimming left V 5 bases short and J 5 bases short, with 16 bases between. The CDR3 is 14 residues long. In nucleotides, the CDR3 is TGTGCCAGCAGTCGCGGGACAGCCGGGGAGACCCAGTACTTC. Amino acids: CASSRGTAGETQYF.

V and J are TRBV21-1 and TRBJ1-6. TRBV21-1 is listed as a pseudogene. CDR3 length equals 15 residues. CDR3 amino acids: CASSKVRGPWSPLHF. CDR3 coding DNA: TGTGCCAGCAGCAAAGTGAGGGGACCTTGGTCACCCCTCCACTTT.

The chain couples TRBV19 to TRBJ1-5, with D possibly TRBD1 on 5 matching bases. The V end lost 3 bases, the J end lost 6 bases, and 12 bases lay between the germline ends. The germline CDR1 and CDR2 sequences are LNHDA and SQIVND (reference sequence). The CDR3 has 14 amino acids. CDR3 sequence (DNA): TGTGCCAGTAGTATCGACAGCCTACGTCAGCCCCAGCATTTT. Amino acids: CASSIDSLRQPQHF.

This rearrangement joins TRBV11-3 to TRBJ2-5, with D uncertain. Germline CDR1 SGHNT, CDR2 YENEEA. CDR3 length: 15 residues. V was cut by 1 base and J by 2 bases, with 11 bases left in between. This chain's CDR3 is CASSLGSNGQETQYF. Written as DNA, the CDR3 is TGTGCCAGCAGCTTAGGATCTAACGGTCAAGAGACCCAGTACTTC.

This chain uses TRBV25-1 with TRBJ1-4, with a tentative D call TRBD1 (6 bases). The CDR3 loop spans 15 amino acids. Germline V gene lookup returns CDR1 MGHDK and CDR2 SYGVNS. The V end was cut by 1 base, the J end by 6 bases, with 12 bases between. In nucleotides, the CDR3 is TGTGCCAGCAGTGAATCTGGGAGGGGGGATGAAAAACTGTTTTTT. Translated, it gives CASSESGRGDEKLFF.

V usage is TRBV5-1 and J usage is TRBJ2-1; the match to TRBD1 covers 7 bases. The germline gives CDR1 SGHRS, CDR2 YFSETQ. The trim removed 0 bases at V and 4 bases at J, leaving 4 bases unmatched. The CDR3 is made up of 15 amino acids. The CDR3: CASSLGTGEYNEQFF. Here the CDR3 DNA reads TGCGCCAGCAGCTTGGGGACAGGCGAATACAATGAGCAGTTCTTC.

The chain combines TRBV2 with TRBJ1-2; perhaps TRBD1 as D (5 bases). The CDR3 covers 13 residues. Germline V gene sequence: CDR1 SNHLY, CDR2 FYNNEI. V was shortened by 6 bases and J by 4 bases, with 12 bases between the two germline ends. CDR3 sequence: CASRVGPSYGYTF. The CDR3 DNA reads as TGTGCCAGCAGAGTGGGGCCCTCCTATGGCTACACCTTC.

The J gene is TRBJ1-4, the V gene TRBV5-1; D is ambiguous. V lost 3 bases and J 3 bases, leaving 15 bases between the germline ends. CDR1 and CDR2 from the germline V gene are SGHRS and YFSETQ. CDR3 length: 16 residues. Here the CDR3 DNA reads TGCGCCAGCAGCTCTAGGGCAGCCGGAGCTAATGAAAAACTGTTTTTT. Translating it yields CASSSRAAGANEKLFF.

The DNA for the CDR3 is TGTGCCATCACGGGACAGGGAAACACCGGGGAGCTGTTTTTT. This codes for CAITGQGNTGELFF. The chain is built from TRBV10-3 and TRBJ2-2, with 9 bases fitting TRBD1. The CDR3 consists of 14 residues. Germline lookup yields CDR1 ENHRY and CDR2 SYGVKD. V was pared by 7 bases and J by 2 bases, with 2 bases of the junction left unmatched.

V and J are TRBV5-4 and TRBJ1-2; D might be TRBD1 (6 bases). The CDR3 contains 14 residues. Germline lookup yields CDR1 SGHNT and CDR2 YYREEE (reference sequence). Trimming pared 0 bases from V and 3 bases from J, leaving 9 bases between. The CDR3 loop reads CASSLDRADYGYTF. DNA for the CDR3: TGTGCCAGCAGCTTGGACAGGGCGGACTATGGCTACACCTTC.

This chain links TRBV18 with TRBJ1-1; perhaps TRBD1 as D (5 bases). Per germline, CDR1 KGHSH and CDR2 LQKENI. V lost 0 bases and J lost 4, with 15 bases in between. The CDR3 length is 16 residues. CDR3 protein: CASSPPIGTGSTEAFF. The CDR3 nucleotides are TGTGCCAGCTCACCACCGATCGGGACTGGCAGCACTGAAGCTTTCTTT.